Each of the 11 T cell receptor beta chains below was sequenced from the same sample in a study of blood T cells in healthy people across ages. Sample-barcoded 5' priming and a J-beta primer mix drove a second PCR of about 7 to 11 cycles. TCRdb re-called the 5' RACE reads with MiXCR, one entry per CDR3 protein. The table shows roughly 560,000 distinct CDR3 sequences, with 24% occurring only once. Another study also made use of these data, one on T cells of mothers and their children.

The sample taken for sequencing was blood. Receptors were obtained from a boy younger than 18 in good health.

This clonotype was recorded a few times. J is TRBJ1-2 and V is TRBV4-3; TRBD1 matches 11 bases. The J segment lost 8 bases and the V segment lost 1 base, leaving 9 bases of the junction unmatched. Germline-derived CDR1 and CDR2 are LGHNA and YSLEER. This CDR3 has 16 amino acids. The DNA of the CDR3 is TGCGCCAGCAGCCAAGGAGAAGGGGACAGGGGGGAGGGCTACACCTTC. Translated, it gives CASSQGEGDRGEGYTF.

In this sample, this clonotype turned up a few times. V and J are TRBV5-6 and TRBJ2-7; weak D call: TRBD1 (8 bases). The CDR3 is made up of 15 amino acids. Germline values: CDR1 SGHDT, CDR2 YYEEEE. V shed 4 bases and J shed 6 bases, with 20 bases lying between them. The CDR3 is CASSDGDRWGGEQYF. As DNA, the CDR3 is TGTGCCAGCAGCGACGGGGACAGGTGGGGGGGCGAGCAGTACTTC.

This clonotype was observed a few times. The CDR3 is CASDETGGGFYNEQFF. In nucleotides, the CDR3 is TGTGCCAGCGACGAAACAGGTGGTGGGTTCTACAATGAGCAGTTCTTC. This chain joins TRBV5-8 and TRBJ2-1; a weak D match, TRBD1 (5 bases). The CDR3 runs to 16 residues. Germline CDR1 and CDR2: SGHTS and YDEGEE. V lost 7 bases to trimming and J lost 3 bases, with 20 bases between them.

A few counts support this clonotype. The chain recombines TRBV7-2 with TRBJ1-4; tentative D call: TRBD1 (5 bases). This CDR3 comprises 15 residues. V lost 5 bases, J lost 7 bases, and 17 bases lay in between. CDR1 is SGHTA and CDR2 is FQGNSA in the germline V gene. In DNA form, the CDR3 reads TGTGCCAGCAGCCTAGGGGCAGCTCCTACTGAAAAACTGTTTTTT. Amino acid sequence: CASSLGAAPTEKLFF.

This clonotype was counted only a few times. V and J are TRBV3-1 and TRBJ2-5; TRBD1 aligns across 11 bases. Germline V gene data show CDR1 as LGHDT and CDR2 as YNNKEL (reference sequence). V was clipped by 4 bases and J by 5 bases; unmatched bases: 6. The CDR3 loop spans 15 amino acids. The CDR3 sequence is CASSRGQGAWETQYF. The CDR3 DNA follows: TGTGCCAGCAGCCGCGGACAGGGGGCATGGGAGACCCAGTACTTC.

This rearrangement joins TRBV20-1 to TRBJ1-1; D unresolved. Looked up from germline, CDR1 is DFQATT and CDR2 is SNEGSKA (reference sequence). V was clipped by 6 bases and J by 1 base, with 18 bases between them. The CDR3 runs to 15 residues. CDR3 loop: CSAPTPERENTEAFF. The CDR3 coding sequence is TGCAGTGCACCGACCCCCGAGCGGGAGAACACTGAAGCTTTCTTT.

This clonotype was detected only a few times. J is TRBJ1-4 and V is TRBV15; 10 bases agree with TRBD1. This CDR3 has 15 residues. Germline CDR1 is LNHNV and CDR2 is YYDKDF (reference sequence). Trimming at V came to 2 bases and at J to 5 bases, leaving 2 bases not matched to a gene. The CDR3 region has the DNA TGTGCCACCAGCAGACGGACAGGGGGAAATGAAAAACTGTTTTTT. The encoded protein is CATSRRTGGNEKLFF.

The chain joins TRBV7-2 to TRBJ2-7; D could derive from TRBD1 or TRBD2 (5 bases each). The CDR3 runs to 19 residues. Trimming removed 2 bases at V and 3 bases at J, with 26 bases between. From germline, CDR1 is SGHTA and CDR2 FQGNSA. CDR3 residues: CASSLPWWGSPIPFYEQYF. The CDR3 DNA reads TGTGCCAGCAGCTTACCGTGGTGGGGGTCTCCCATCCCCTTCTACGAGCAGTACTTC.

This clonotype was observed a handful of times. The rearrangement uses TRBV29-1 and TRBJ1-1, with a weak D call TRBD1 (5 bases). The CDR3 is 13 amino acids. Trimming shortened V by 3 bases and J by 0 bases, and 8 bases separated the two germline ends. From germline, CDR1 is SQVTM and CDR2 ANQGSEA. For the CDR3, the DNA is TGCAGCGTTGATGGGGCCGTGAACACTGAAGCTTTCTTT. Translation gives CSVDGAVNTEAFF.

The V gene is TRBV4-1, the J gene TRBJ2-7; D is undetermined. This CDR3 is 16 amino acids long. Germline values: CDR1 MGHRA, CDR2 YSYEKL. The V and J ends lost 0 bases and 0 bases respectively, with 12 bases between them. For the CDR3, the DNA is TGCGCCAGCAGCCAAGAGGCACGGTGGCCCTCCTACGAGCAGTACTTC. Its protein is CASSQEARWPSYEQYF.

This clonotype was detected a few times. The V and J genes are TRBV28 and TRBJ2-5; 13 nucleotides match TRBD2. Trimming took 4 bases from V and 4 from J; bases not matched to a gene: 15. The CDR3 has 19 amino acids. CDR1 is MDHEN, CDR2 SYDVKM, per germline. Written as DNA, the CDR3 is TGTGCCAGCAGTTCAGAACCCCTCCTAGGACTAGCGGGGGCAGAGACCCAGTACTTC. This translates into CASSSEPLLGLAGAETQYF.